This paragraph covers one TCR beta chain sequence. Produced via immunoSEQ multiplex PCR; TCRdb's table is partial and in-frame only. Of under 140,000 clones in the sample, roughly 90% were seen once. The data belong to a study of cytomegalovirus exposure and HLA in healthy donors. Across the study: The same platform used for the 500 to 850 first-cohort repertoires was also used for the 120 or so validation repertoires, as a later analysis reported.

The sequencing input was PBMCs. The TCR sequence derives from a woman under 30 in good health and CMV-seronegative.

CDR3 amino acids: CASSFLRQGTNYGYTF. In DNA form, the CDR3 reads TGTGCCAGCAGTTTTCTTAGACAGGGGACTAACTATGGCTACACCTTC. The chain recombines TRBV6-6 with TRBJ1-2; 8 nucleotides line up with TRBD1. Unmatched junction bases numbered 7, after V lost 4 bases and J lost 0 bases. The CDR3 contains 16 residues. Germline CDR1 is MNHNY and CDR2 is SVGAGI (reference sequence).